The clone carrying this TCR beta chain was counted at least ten times. Its antigen remains unknown. TCRdb redid the calling of the 5' RACE reads with MiXCR, one entry per CDR3 protein. The sample carries 250,000 to 350,000 distinct CDR3 sequences, around 7.3% recorded once. These data are taken from a study of T cells after yellow fever vaccination. V trimming: 0 bases; J trimming: 2 bases; junction bases outside the gene matches: 1. CDR3 length: 14 amino acids. The germline V gene encodes CDR1 DFQATT and CDR2 SNEGSKA (reference sequence). Notes on the study in general: Among primary-vaccination clones, most reappeared after the booster, at about 95% for CD4 and around 91% for CD8.

The receptor's source is a man in his late teens or twenties who received the YFV17D yellow fever vaccine. The input for sequencing was PBMCs, taken roughly 47 days after the first yellow fever vaccination. This chain joins TRBV20-1 and TRBJ2-3; 8 bases are a match to TRBD2. The CDR3 nucleotides read TGCAGTGCTAGAGATAGCGGGGTCACAGATACGCAGTATTTT. It translates to CSARDSGVTDTQYF.